The present TCR beta chain was sequenced within a study of Ad26.COV2.S vaccination and SARS-CoV-2 variants. Study-wide results and limits: After vaccination, reports described spike-specific CD8+ and CD4+ T cell responses as showing substantial breadth.

Germline assignment: CDR1 SGDLS and CDR2 YYNGEE. Trimming stripped 0 bases from V and 7 bases from J, with 8 bases between. The CDR3 totals 13 residues. As for this clone: Its matching antigen is unknown.

The treatment was: some 20 received Ad26.COV2.S at low or high dose, single or two shots; about five received placebo; per-sample allocation not given. Each sample was drawn 63 days after the first injection (of vaccine or placebo). The table came from immunoSEQ multiplex PCR; TCRdb's copy has only in-frame clones and leaves some out. The data hold about 440,000 clones, with about 90% observed a single time. The chain has TRBV9 and TRBJ2-1; D ambiguous. This specimen consisted of peripheral blood, obtained in a trial of Ad26.COV2.S vaccine versus placebo. The sequence derives from a person between 18 and 59 years old who received the Ad26.COV2.S COVID-19 vaccine or a placebo. The CDR3 nucleotides are TGTGCCAGCAGCGTAGGGTTGCCGAATGAGCAGTTCTTC. It translates to CASSVGLPNEQFF.